This is a list of T cell receptor beta chains from one sample in a study of blood T cell repertoires in COVID-19. The table came from immunoSEQ multiplex PCR; TCRdb's copy has only in-frame clones and leaves some out. In the table there are over 80,000 clones, approximately 91% of which are singletons. The sequenced material came from peripheral blood. The receptors shown here come from a man aged 55 to 70 with acute or convalescent COVID-19. Each CDR3 is given with its conserved first and last residue. D genes are given only for firm matches. Size tells how often a clone was seen (once, few, many) or the class of an expanded clone, and some rows leave it out.

d_gene: -
v_gene: TRBV5-4
j_gene: TRBJ1-1
abundance: -
CDR3aa: CASSFNSGEAEAFF
CDR3nt: TGTGCCAGCAGCTTCAACAGTGGGGAGGCTGAAGCTTTCTTT

d_gene: -
v_gene: TRBV5-5
j_gene: TRBJ2-7
abundance: -
CDR3aa: CASSLEQGGSYEQYF
CDR3nt: TGTGCCAGCAGCTTGGAACAGGGGGGGTCCTACGAGCAGTACTTC

d_gene: TRBD2
v_gene: TRBV6-5
j_gene: TRBJ2-2
abundance: -
CDR3aa: CASSSLAGGLTGELFF
CDR3nt: TGTGCCAGCAGTTCCTTAGCGGGAGGCCTCACCGGGGAGCTGTTTTTT

d_gene: -
v_gene: TRBV4-2
j_gene: TRBJ1-1
abundance: -
CDR3aa: CASSPAGTRNTEAFF
CDR3nt: TGTGCCAGCAGCCCAGCCGGGACAAGGAACACTGAAGCTTTCTTT

d_gene: -
v_gene: TRBV28
j_gene: TRBJ1-2
abundance: -
CDR3aa: CASSLVSGGSNYGYTF
CDR3nt: TGTGCCAGCAGTTTAGTATCGGGAGGATCTAACTATGGCTACACCTTC

d_gene: TRBD1
v_gene: TRBV19
j_gene: TRBJ1-2
abundance: once
CDR3aa: CASTDRDYGYTF
CDR3nt: TGTGCCAGCACAGACAGGGACTATGGCTACACCTTC

d_gene: TRBD2
v_gene: TRBV19
j_gene: TRBJ2-5
abundance: -
CDR3aa: CASSRLAGDETQYF
CDR3nt: TGTGCCAGTAGTAGACTAGCGGGAGACGAGACCCAGTACTTC

d_gene: -
v_gene: TRBV19
j_gene: TRBJ2-5
abundance: -
CDR3aa: CASSIYGQETQYF
CDR3nt: TGTGCCAGTAGTATTTACGGCCAAGAGACCCAGTACTTC

d_gene: -
v_gene: TRBV27
j_gene: TRBJ1-5
abundance: -
CDR3aa: CASSYTGYSNQPQHF
CDR3nt: TGTGCCAGCAGCTATACGGGGTATAGCAATCAGCCCCAGCATTTT

d_gene: TRBD1
v_gene: TRBV24-1
j_gene: TRBJ2-2
abundance: -
CDR3aa: CATSDLGQDNTGELFF
CDR3nt: TGTGCCACCAGTGATTTGGGACAGGATAACACCGGGGAGCTGTTTTTT

d_gene: TRBD1
v_gene: TRBV2
j_gene: TRBJ2-7
abundance: -
CDR3aa: CASSARDRGGYGQYF
CDR3nt: TGTGCCAGCAGTGCCCGGGACAGGGGGGGTTATGGGCAGTACTTC

d_gene: TRBD1
v_gene: TRBV19
j_gene: TRBJ2-1
abundance: -
CDR3aa: CASMLDRDNEQFF
CDR3nt: TGTGCCAGTATGTTGGACAGGGACAATGAGCAGTTCTTC

d_gene: -
v_gene: TRBV30
j_gene: TRBJ1-1
abundance: -
CDR3aa: CAWSQRTGNPEAFF
CDR3nt: TGTGCCTGGAGTCAGCGAACAGGTAACCCTGAAGCTTTCTTT

d_gene: TRBD2
v_gene: TRBV5-4
j_gene: TRBJ2-7
abundance: few
CDR3aa: CASSLGVGEGSYEQYF
CDR3nt: TGTGCCAGCAGCTTGGGGGTAGGGGAGGGCTCCTACGAGCAGTACTTC

d_gene: -
v_gene: TRBV2
j_gene: TRBJ1-1
abundance: -
CDR3aa: CASSAGQRSTEAFF
CDR3nt: TGTGCCAGCAGTGCCGGGCAGCGGAGCACTGAAGCTTTCTTT

d_gene: TRBD1
v_gene: TRBV5-6
j_gene: TRBJ1-4
abundance: -
CDR3aa: CASSTGTGGINEKLFF
CDR3nt: TGTGCCAGCAGTACCGGGACAGGGGGCATTAATGAAAAACTGTTTTTT

d_gene: TRBD1
v_gene: TRBV24-1
j_gene: TRBJ2-7
abundance: -
CDR3aa: CATSRTGTYEQYF
CDR3nt: TGTGCCACCTCCCGGACAGGGACCTACGAGCAGTACTTC

d_gene: TRBD1
v_gene: TRBV7-2
j_gene: TRBJ1-2
abundance: -
CDR3aa: CASSEHRGPVYGYTF
CDR3nt: TGTGCCAGCAGCGAACACAGGGGGCCTGTCTATGGCTACACCTTC

d_gene: -
v_gene: TRBV11-3
j_gene: TRBJ2-7
abundance: -
CDR3aa: CASSESAYEQYF
CDR3nt: TGTGCCAGCAGCGAGTCCGCCTACGAGCAGTACTTC

d_gene: -
v_gene: TRBV23-1
j_gene: TRBJ2-7
abundance: -
CDR3aa: CASSIPAASEQYF
CDR3nt: TGCGCCAGCAGTATCCCCGCGGCTAGCGAGCAGTACTTC

d_gene: -
v_gene: TRBV6-2/TRBV6-3
j_gene: TRBJ1-1
abundance: -
CDR3aa: CASSYRPDSWSAEAFF
CDR3nt: TGTGCCAGCAGTTACCGACCGGACAGTTGGTCCGCTGAAGCTTTCTTT

d_gene: -
v_gene: TRBV21-1
j_gene: TRBJ1-3
abundance: -
CDR3aa: CASTPPTAPGGNTIYF
CDR3nt: TGTGCCAGCACCCCCCCCACTGCTCCAGGCGGAAACACCATATATTTT

d_gene: -
v_gene: TRBV4-3
j_gene: TRBJ1-4
abundance: -
CDR3aa: CASSRLQAEKLFF
CDR3nt: TGCGCCAGCAGCCGCTTACAGGCGGAAAAACTGTTTTTT

d_gene: TRBD2
v_gene: TRBV11-3
j_gene: TRBJ2-5
abundance: -
CDR3aa: CASSREGEETQYF
CDR3nt: TGTGCCAGCAGCCGGGAGGGCGAAGAGACCCAGTACTTC

d_gene: -
v_gene: TRBV6-5
j_gene: TRBJ2-5
abundance: -
CDR3aa: CASSYSLDSGTQYF
CDR3nt: TGTGCCAGCAGTTACTCTCTTGACTCGGGGACCCAGTACTTC